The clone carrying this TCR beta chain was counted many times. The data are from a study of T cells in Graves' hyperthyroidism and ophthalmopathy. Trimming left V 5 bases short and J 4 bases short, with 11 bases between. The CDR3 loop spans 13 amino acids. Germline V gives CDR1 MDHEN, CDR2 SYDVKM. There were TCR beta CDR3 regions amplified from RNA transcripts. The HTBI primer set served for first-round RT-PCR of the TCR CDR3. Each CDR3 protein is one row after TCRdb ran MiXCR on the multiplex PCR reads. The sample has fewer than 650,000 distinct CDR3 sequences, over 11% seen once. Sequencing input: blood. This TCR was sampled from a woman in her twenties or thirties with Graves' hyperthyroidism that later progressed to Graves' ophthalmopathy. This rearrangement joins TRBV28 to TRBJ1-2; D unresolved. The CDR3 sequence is CASSLDGSYGYTF. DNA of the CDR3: TGTGCCAGCAGTCTCGACGGTTCCTATGGCTACACCTTC.